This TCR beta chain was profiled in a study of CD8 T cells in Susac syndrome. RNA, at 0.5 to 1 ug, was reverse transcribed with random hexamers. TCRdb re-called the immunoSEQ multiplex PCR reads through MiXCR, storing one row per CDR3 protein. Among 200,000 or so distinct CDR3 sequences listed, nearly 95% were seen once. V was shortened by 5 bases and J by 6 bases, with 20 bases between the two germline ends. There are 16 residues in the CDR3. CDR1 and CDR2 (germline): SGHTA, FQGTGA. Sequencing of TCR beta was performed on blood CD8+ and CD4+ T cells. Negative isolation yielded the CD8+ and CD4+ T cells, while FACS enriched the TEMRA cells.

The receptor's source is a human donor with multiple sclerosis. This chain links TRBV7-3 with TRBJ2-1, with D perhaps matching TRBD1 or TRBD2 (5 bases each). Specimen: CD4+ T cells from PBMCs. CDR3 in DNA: TGTGCCAGCAGCCCCAAGGTCGAGGGGTTCGGCAATGAGCAGTTCTTC. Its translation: CASSPKVEGFGNEQFF.